One sample yielded the 13 T cell receptor beta chains listed below, sequenced in a study of blood T cell repertoires in COVID-19. Assay: immunoSEQ multiplex PCR; the TCRdb copy retains only in-frame clones and omits some. The sample lists 180,000 or so clones; roughly four fifths were seen once. The specimen was peripheral blood. The receptors shown here come from a woman aged 40 to 50 with COVID-19, enrolled during active disease.

This chain links TRBV2 with TRBJ2-3; D unclear. The CDR3 has 13 residues. Trimming stripped 5 bases from V and 0 bases from J, with 6 bases between. Germline assignment: CDR1 SNHLY and CDR2 FYNNEI. The CDR3 protein is CASSFYSTDTQYF. In DNA, the CDR3 is TGTGCCAGCAGTTTCTACAGCACAGATACGCAGTATTTT.

CDR3 nucleotides: TGTGCCAGCAGCTCCGGGACAGGCTTCTTTGAGCAGTTCTTC. Protein: CASSSGTGFFEQFF. This chain joins TRBV11-3 and TRBJ2-1; 8 nucleotides align to TRBD1. The germline CDR1 and CDR2 sequences are SGHNT and YENEEA. V shed 4 bases and J 9 bases; nucleotides not matched to a gene: 8. CDR3 length equals 14 residues.

The CDR3 DNA is TGCAGCGTTGAAGAAGAGGTGAACGGTACTAATGAAAAACTGTTTTTT. This translates into CSVEEEVNGTNEKLFF. J is TRBJ1-4 and V is TRBV29-1; D is unclear. Trimming left V 0 bases short and J 2 bases short, with 13 bases between. Germline lookup yields CDR1 SQVTM and CDR2 ANQGSEA. The CDR3 sequence is 16 residues long.

The chain carries TRBV20-1 and TRBJ2-1; D remains ambiguous. Trimming took 6 bases from V and 8 from J, leaving 5 bases between them. From germline, CDR1 is DFQATT and CDR2 SNEGSKA (reference sequence). This CDR3 comprises 9 residues. The DNA of the CDR3 is TGCAGTGCAGCACATGAGCAGTTCTTC. It specifies CSAAHEQFF.

This clone was seen a single time. V and J are TRBV30 and TRBJ1-2, with D perhaps matching TRBD1 (5 bases). This CDR3 region has 11 residues. Germline V lookup: CDR1 GTSNPN, CDR2 SVGIG (reference sequence). V was cut by 5 bases and J by 7 bases, with 11 bases left in between. The CDR3 reads CAWGHGVGYTF. As DNA, the CDR3 is TGTGCCTGGGGACACGGGGTTGGCTACACCTTC.

This clone was recorded a few times. The chain employs TRBV9 and TRBJ2-3; TRBD2 agrees at 9 bases. V gave up 3 bases and J gave up 6 bases; unmatched junction bases: 11. This CDR3 comprises 16 residues. The germline V gene encodes CDR1 SGDLS and CDR2 YYNGEE. The CDR3 here is CASSGDAGGPWDTQYF. The CDR3 nucleotides are TGTGCCAGCAGCGGCGATGCGGGGGGGCCCTGGGATACGCAGTATTTT.

The chain is built from TRBV6-5 and TRBJ2-4; TRBD1 matches 11 bases. In germline, CDR1 is MNHEY, CDR2 SVGAGI. The CDR3 has 13 residues. Trimming took 6 bases from V and 7 from J; bases not matched to a gene: 2. The CDR3 DNA is TGTGCCAGCAGGGGGACAGGGGGTAACATTCAGTACTTC. This encodes CASRGTGGNIQYF.

This clone was counted a few times. V gene TRBV28 combines with J gene TRBJ1-1, with unresolved D. Trimming took 6 bases from V and 2 from J, leaving 13 bases between them. The CDR3 loop spans 14 amino acids. Germline CDR1 is MDHEN and CDR2 is SYDVKM. CDR3 loop: CASSLTGSNTEAFF. CDR3 nucleotide sequence: TGTGCCAGCAGCTTAACCGGGAGTAACACTGAAGCTTTCTTT. The full variable domain, in which reference TRBV28 and TRBJ1-1 provide the parts outside the CDR3, is DVKVTQSSRYLVKRTGEKVFLECVQDMDHENMFWYRQDPGLGLRLIYFSYDVKMKEKGDIPEGYSVSREKKERFSLILESASTNQTSMYLCASSLTGSNTEAFFGQGTRLTVV.

This clone was detected only a few times. The V gene is TRBV28, the J gene TRBJ1-2, with D perhaps TRBD1 (5 bases). Germline lookup yields CDR1 MDHEN and CDR2 SYDVKM. The CDR3 contains 12 residues. V lost 6 bases and J 4 bases, leaving 9 bases between the germline ends. Here the CDR3 reads CASRTGIYGYTF. The CDR3, as DNA: TGTGCCAGCAGAACAGGCATCTATGGCTACACCTTC.

The gene calls are TRBV30 and TRBJ2-1; 9 nucleotides match TRBD2. Germline loops: CDR1 GTSNPN, CDR2 SVGIG (reference sequence). The CDR3 extends over 13 amino acids. Trimming cost V 4 bases and J 9 bases; bases outside gene matches: 7. CDR3 bases: TGTGCCTGGACGAATAGCGGGGGATCTGAGCAGTTCTTC. Translated, it gives CAWTNSGGSEQFF.

CDR3 amino acids: CASSPPGQGRNEQFF. Written as DNA, the CDR3 is TGTGCCAGCTCACCACCGGGACAGGGAAGAAATGAGCAGTTCTTC. The chain uses TRBV18 and TRBJ2-1, with 9 bases fitting TRBD1. CDR1 is KGHSH, CDR2 LQKENI, per germline. V shed 0 bases, J shed 7 bases, and the junction held 4 bases outside the gene matches. The CDR3 covers 15 residues. The whole variable domain, remainder taken from reference TRBV18 and TRBJ2-1, is NAGVMQNPRHLVRRRGQEARLRCSPMKGHSHVYWYRQLPEEGLKFMVYLQKENIIDESGMPKERFSAEFPKEGPSILRIQQVVRGDSAAYFCASSPPGQGRNEQFFGPGTRLTVL.

This sequence joins TRBV10-3 and TRBJ2-7; D ambiguous. Germline lookup yields CDR1 ENHRY and CDR2 SYGVKD. The CDR3 spans 12 residues. V dropped 3 bases and J dropped 2 bases, with 5 bases sitting between them. For the CDR3, the DNA is TGTGCCATCAGTGACGTAGCCTACGAGCAGTACTTC. The encoded protein is CAISDVAYEQYF.

The gene calls are TRBV11-2 and TRBJ2-1, with TRBD2 identical over 8 bases. The V gene end was trimmed by 5 bases and the J gene end by 9 bases; junction bases not matched to a gene: 9. The CDR3 sequence is 14 residues long. The germline CDR1 and CDR2 sequences are SGHAT and FQNNGV. The CDR3, as DNA: TGTGCCAGCAGCCCGCAGGGACTAGTCGGTGAGCAGTTCTTC. Translating it yields CASSPQGLVGEQFF.